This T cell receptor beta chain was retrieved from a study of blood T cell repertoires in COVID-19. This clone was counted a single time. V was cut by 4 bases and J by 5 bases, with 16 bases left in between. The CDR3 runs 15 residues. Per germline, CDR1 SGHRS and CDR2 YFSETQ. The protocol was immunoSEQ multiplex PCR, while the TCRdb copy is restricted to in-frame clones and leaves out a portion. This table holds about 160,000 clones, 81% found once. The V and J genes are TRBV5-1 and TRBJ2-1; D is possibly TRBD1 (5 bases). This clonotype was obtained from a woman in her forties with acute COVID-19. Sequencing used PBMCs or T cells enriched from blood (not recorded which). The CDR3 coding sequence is TGCGCCAGCAGCCTAGTGGGGCGCGATAACAATGAGCAGTTCTTC. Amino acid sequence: CASSLVGRDNNEQFF. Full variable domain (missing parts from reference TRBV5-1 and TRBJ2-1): KAGVTQTPRYLIKTRGQQVTLSCSPISGHRSVSWYQQTPGQGLQFLFEYFSETQRNKGNFPGRFSGRQFSNSRSEMNVSTLELGDSALYLCASSLVGRDNNEQFFGPGTRLTVL.